The 25 T cell receptor beta chains below all came from one sample that was sequenced in a study of multiple sclerosis patients with progressive multifocal leukoencephalopathy. Method: immunoSEQ multiplex PCR; TCRdb's copy keeps in-frame clones and lacks some. The table lists roughly 30,000 clones, around nine tenths of them singletons, with about 1.1% in the top ten. As for time point: before natalizumab initiation. The sequenced sample consisted of PBMCs. The receptors shown here come from a human donor with multiple sclerosis.

This chain uses TRBV4-1 with TRBJ1-4; a weak D match, TRBD1 (5 bases). The germline V gene has CDR1 MGHRA and CDR2 YSYEKL. Trimming removed 4 bases at V and 2 bases at J, with 23 bases between. This CDR3 is 19 amino acids long. The CDR3 bases are TGCGCCAGCAGCCCTACTTCAATCCAGGGATCCGCGACTAATGAAAAACTGTTTTTT. Its translation: CASSPTSIQGSATNEKLFF.

This rearrangement joins TRBV6-5 to TRBJ1-1; no clear D. The CDR3 sequence is 13 residues long. Trimming pared 5 bases from V and 1 base from J, leaving 8 bases between. CDR1 and CDR2 (germline): MNHEY, SVGAGI. CDR3 sequence: CASSLDKNTEAFF. The CDR3, as DNA: TGTGCCAGCAGTCTCGACAAGAACACTGAAGCTTTCTTT.

The chain combines TRBV27 with TRBJ1-2; TRBD1 matches 9 bases. Trimming took 6 bases from V and 5 from J; bases not matched to a gene: 7. This CDR3 has 14 residues. CDR1 and CDR2 (germline): MNHEY, SMNVEV (reference sequence). The CDR3: CASRATGGDYGYTF. As DNA, the CDR3 is TGTGCCAGCAGAGCAACAGGGGGCGATTATGGCTACACCTTC.

CDR3 sequence: CASSRRDSPLHF. As DNA, the CDR3 is TGTGCCAGTAGTAGGAGAGATTCACCCCTCCACTTT. The chain employs TRBV19 and TRBJ1-6; no clear D. CDR1 and CDR2 from the germline V gene are LNHDA and SQIVND (reference sequence). The CDR3 has 12 residues. V was pared by 4 bases and J by 8 bases, with 6 bases between.

This rearrangement joins TRBV6-1 to TRBJ1-5; D unresolved. Germline V gene lookup returns CDR1 MNHNS and CDR2 SASEGT. This CDR3 contains 12 residues. V dropped 6 bases and J dropped 4 bases, with 7 bases sitting between them. DNA of the CDR3: TGTGCCAGCAGCTACATGAATCAGCCCCAGCATTTT. Translation: CASSYMNQPQHF.

Written as DNA, the CDR3 is TGTGCCAGTAGTGTCGGACAGGGGACGACGCAGTATTTT. This sequence encodes CASSVGQGTTQYF. V usage is TRBV19 and J usage is TRBJ2-3, with TRBD1 matching over 9 bases. V was clipped by 5 bases and J by 9 bases; unmatched bases: 6. The CDR3 loop spans 13 amino acids. Germline loops: CDR1 LNHDA, CDR2 SQIVND (reference sequence). Filled out from reference TRBV19 and TRBJ2-3, the complete variable domain reads DGGITQSPKYLFRKEGQNVTLSCEQNLNHDAMYWYRQDPGQGLRLIYYSQIVNDFQKGDIAEGYSVSREKKESFPLTVTSAQKNPTAFYLCASSVGQGTTQYFGPGTRLTVL.

This chain links TRBV18 with TRBJ2-7; unclear D gene. Germline V gene lookup returns CDR1 KGHSH and CDR2 LQKENI. This CDR3 has 15 residues. With 1 base removed from V and 0 bases from J, the gap between germline ends came to 10 bases. CDR3 bases: TGTGCCAGCTCACCACGTCAAGGAGTCTCCTACGAGCAGTACTTC. It yields the protein CASSPRQGVSYEQYF.

The chain combines TRBV11-2 with TRBJ2-7; D may be TRBD1 or TRBD2 (5 bases each). The ends were cut back, 2 bases at V and 2 bases at J, with 10 bases in the middle. Germline V gene lookup returns CDR1 SGHAT and CDR2 FQNNGV. The CDR3 runs to 14 residues. CDR3 in amino acids: CASSLIQGPYEQYF. CDR3 in DNA: TGTGCCAGCAGCTTAATTCAGGGACCCTACGAGCAGTACTTC.

This chain links TRBV28 with TRBJ1-1; D is unresolved. There are 16 residues in the CDR3. The germline V gene has CDR1 MDHEN and CDR2 SYDVKM. V shed 5 bases and J shed 3 bases, with 19 bases lying between them. CDR3 protein: CASSPPTVQTDTEAFF. CDR3 bases: TGTGCCAGCAGTCCACCGACCGTACAGACGGACACTGAAGCTTTCTTT. Using reference TRBV28 and TRBJ1-1 for the parts outside the CDR3, the full variable domain is DVKVTQSSRYLVKRTGEKVFLECVQDMDHENMFWYRQDPGLGLRLIYFSYDVKMKEKGDIPEGYSVSREKKERFSLILESASTNQTSMYLCASSPPTVQTDTEAFFGQGTRLTVV.

The chain uses TRBV5-5 and TRBJ2-1; 7 bases match TRBD1. CDR1 SGHKS and CDR2 YYEKEE come from the germline V gene (reference sequence). V shed 0 bases, J shed 8 bases, and the junction held 8 bases outside the gene matches. The CDR3 runs 15 residues. The CDR3 is CASSLERGRSDEQFF. CDR3 in DNA: TGTGCCAGCAGCTTGGAAAGGGGGCGAAGTGATGAGCAGTTCTTC. The full variable domain, its missing parts supplied by reference TRBV5-5 and TRBJ2-1, is DAGVTQSPTHLIKTRGQQVTLRCSPISGHKSVSWYQQVLGQGPQFIFQYYEKEERGRGNFPDRFSARQFPNYSSELNVNALLLGDSALYLCASSLERGRSDEQFFGPGTRLTVL.

The rearrangement links TRBV9 to TRBJ1-2; D might be TRBD1 (6 bases). The CDR3 consists of 14 residues. Trimming shortened V by 6 bases and J by 3 bases, and 15 bases separated the two germline ends. The germline gives CDR1 SGDLS, CDR2 YYNGEE. For the CDR3, the DNA is TGTGCCAGCAACCAACAGGGTATCGACTATGGCTACACCTTC. This translates into CASNQQGIDYGYTF.

V and J are TRBV11-2 and TRBJ1-6; D gene uncertain. V lost 0 bases and J lost 6, with 9 bases in between. Germline V lookup: CDR1 SGHAT, CDR2 FQNNGV. The CDR3 loop spans 15 amino acids. This chain's CDR3 is CASSLEAGGNSPLHF. The CDR3 nucleotides read TGTGCCAGCAGCTTAGAGGCAGGTGGTAATTCACCCCTCCACTTT. Combining the CDR3 with reference TRBV11-2 and TRBJ1-6 gives the whole variable domain EAGVAQSPRYKIIEKRQSVAFWCNPISGHATLYWYQQILGQGPKLLIQFQNNGVVDDSQLPKDRFSAERLKGVDSTLKIQPAKLEDSAVYLCASSLEAGGNSPLHFGNGTRLTVT.

The J gene is TRBJ1-2, the V gene TRBV15; D is possibly TRBD1 (5 bases). Deletions cut 0 bases from V and 7 bases from J, with 15 bases between. Germline V gene sequence: CDR1 LNHNV, CDR2 YYDKDF (reference sequence). The CDR3 contains 15 residues. The CDR3 coding sequence is TGTGCCACCAGCAGAGACACGGGGGTTAGGTCTGGCTACACCTTC. This codes for CATSRDTGVRSGYTF.

The chain's CDR3 is CAGQAANYGYTF. The DNA of the CDR3 is TGTGCCGGACAGGCCGCTAACTATGGCTACACCTTC. The chain recombines TRBV7-2 with TRBJ1-2, with 7 bases matching TRBD1. The CDR3 runs 12 residues. In germline, CDR1 is SGHTA, CDR2 FQGNSA. Germline trimming cut 11 bases from V and 0 bases from J; bases unmatched to any gene: 3.

V usage is TRBV19 and J usage is TRBJ2-3, with D perhaps TRBD2 (5 bases). The CDR3 consists of 17 residues. V was trimmed by 5 bases and J by 2 bases, leaving 20 bases between them. The germline CDR1 and CDR2 sequences are LNHDA and SQIVND (reference sequence). CDR3 in amino acids: CASSLAGPSMYTDTQYF. The CDR3 DNA sequence: TGTGCCAGTAGTTTGGCGGGCCCGAGTATGTACACAGATACGCAGTATTTT. Full variable domain (remainder filled in from reference TRBV19 and TRBJ2-3): DGGITQSPKYLFRKEGQNVTLSCEQNLNHDAMYWYRQDPGQGLRLIYYSQIVNDFQKGDIAEGYSVSREKKESFPLTVTSAQKNPTAFYLCASSLAGPSMYTDTQYFGPGTRLTVL.

J is TRBJ2-7 and V is TRBV7-8; D may be TRBD1 (6 bases). The CDR3 runs to 14 residues. CDR1 and CDR2 from the germline V gene are SGHVS and FQNEAQ. V shed 1 base and J shed 6 bases, with 13 bases lying between them. In nucleotides, the CDR3 is TGTGCCAGCAGCTTAGACAGGGTGGGCTTCGAGCAGTACTTC. Translating it yields CASSLDRVGFEQYF. Variable domain in full (rest from reference TRBV7-8 and TRBJ2-7): GAGVSQSPRYKVAKRGQDVALRCDPISGHVSLFWYQQALGQGPEFLTYFQNEAQLDKSGLPSDRFFAERPEGSVSTLKIQRTQQEDSAVYLCASSLDRVGFEQYFGPGTRLTVT.

This sequence joins TRBV27 and TRBJ1-1; 7 positions match TRBD1. CDR1 is MNHEY, CDR2 SMNVEV, per germline (reference sequence). After removal of 9 bases from V and 2 bases from J, the junction contained 9 bases not matched to a gene. This CDR3 is 14 amino acids long. The CDR3 reads CASKQGTFNTEAFF. The CDR3 DNA follows: TGTGCCAGTAAACAGGGGACATTTAACACTGAAGCTTTCTTT.

The chain recombines TRBV28 with TRBJ2-1; TRBD1 is a possible D gene (5 bases). Germline values: CDR1 MDHEN, CDR2 SYDVKM. V shed 2 bases and J shed 0 bases, with 8 bases lying between them. The CDR3 length is 15 residues. CDR3 coding DNA: TGTGCCAGCAGTTTAGACAGCAGCTCCTACAATGAGCAGTTCTTC. Translation gives CASSLDSSSYNEQFF.

This clone is a singleton in its sample. The rearrangement links TRBV9 to TRBJ1-6; D gene unclear. The CDR3 contains 14 residues. Trimming shortened V by 0 bases and J by 8 bases, and 9 bases separated the two germline ends. Germline CDR1 and CDR2: SGDLS and YYNGEE. CDR3 residues: CASSVEGGYSPLHF. In nucleotides, the CDR3 is TGTGCCAGCAGCGTAGAGGGCGGGTATTCACCCCTCCACTTT.

This clone was observed once. The genes are TRBV5-4 and TRBJ2-6, with TRBD1 identical over 9 bases. The junction had 3 bases not matched to a gene; V was cut back by 0 bases and J by 2 bases. The V gene's germline CDR1 is SGHNT and CDR2 YYREEE (reference sequence). The CDR3 runs to 17 residues. This CDR3 is CASSLGTGETGANVLTF. The DNA of the CDR3 is TGTGCCAGCAGCTTGGGGACAGGGGAAACTGGGGCCAACGTCCTGACTTTC.

The J gene is TRBJ2-2, the V gene TRBV9; D might be TRBD2 (5 bases). Trimming took off 0 bases at V and 4 bases at J, with 13 bases between the two ends. CDR3 length: 16 residues. Germline V gene sequence: CDR1 SGDLS, CDR2 YYNGEE. CDR3 sequence reads: CASSVGVGRGTGELFF. The CDR3 nucleotides read TGTGCCAGCAGCGTAGGTGTGGGCCGGGGCACCGGGGAGCTGTTTTTT.

Only one count was recorded for this clone. The rearrangement uses TRBV4-1 and TRBJ1-3, with D tentatively TRBD1 (6 bases). The CDR3 length is 17 residues. With 2 bases removed from V and 0 bases from J, the gap between germline ends came to 14 bases. The germline V gene has CDR1 MGHRA and CDR2 YSYEKL. The CDR3 nucleotides read TGCGCCAGCAGCCAACCGGGCAGGGGCATCTCTGGAAACACCATATATTTT. This gives the protein CASSQPGRGISGNTIYF.

This chain links TRBV6-5 with TRBJ1-1, with D hard to call. This CDR3 is 14 amino acids long. Germline V gives CDR1 MNHEY, CDR2 SVGAGI. V lost 7 bases to trimming and J lost 1 base, with 13 bases between them. This CDR3 is CASKNGRGNTEAFF. The DNA for the CDR3 is TGTGCCAGCAAAAATGGGAGAGGGAACACTGAAGCTTTCTTT.

CDR3 in amino acids: CASSLMKGPNEKLFF. The DNA for the CDR3 is TGTGCCAGCAGCTTGATGAAGGGGCCAAATGAAAAACTGTTTTTT. This rearrangement joins TRBV5-4 to TRBJ1-4, with a possible D match to TRBD1 (5 bases). The CDR3 loop spans 15 amino acids. In germline, CDR1 is SGHNT, CDR2 YYREEE (reference sequence). V was clipped by 1 base and J by 5 bases, with 12 bases between them.

The V and J genes are TRBV11-3 and TRBJ2-1; D gene unclear. The CDR3 loop spans 13 amino acids. V lost 2 bases to trimming and J lost 3 bases, with 5 bases between them. Germline CDR1 reads SGHNT; CDR2 reads YENEEA. CDR3 residues: CASSLQHYNEQFF. The CDR3 region has the DNA TGTGCCAGCAGCTTACAACACTACAATGAGCAGTTCTTC.